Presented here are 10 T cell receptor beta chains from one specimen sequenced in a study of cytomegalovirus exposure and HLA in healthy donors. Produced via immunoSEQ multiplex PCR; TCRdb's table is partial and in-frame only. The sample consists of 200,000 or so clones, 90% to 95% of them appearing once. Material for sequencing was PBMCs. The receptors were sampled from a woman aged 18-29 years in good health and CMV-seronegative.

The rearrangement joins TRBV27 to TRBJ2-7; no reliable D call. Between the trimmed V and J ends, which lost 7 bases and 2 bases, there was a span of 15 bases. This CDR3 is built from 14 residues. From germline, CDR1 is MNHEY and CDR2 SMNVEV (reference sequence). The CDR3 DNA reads TGTGCCAGCAAGGCGACGCGGCAACCCTACGAGCAGTACTTC. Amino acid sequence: CASKATRQPYEQYF.

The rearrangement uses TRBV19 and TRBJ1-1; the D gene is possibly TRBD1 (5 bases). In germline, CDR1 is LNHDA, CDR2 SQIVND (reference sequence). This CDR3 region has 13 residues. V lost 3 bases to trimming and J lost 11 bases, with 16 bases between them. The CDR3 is CASSILQGGAAFF. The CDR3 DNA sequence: TGTGCCAGTAGTATTCTCCAAGGTGGGGCCGCTTTCTTT.

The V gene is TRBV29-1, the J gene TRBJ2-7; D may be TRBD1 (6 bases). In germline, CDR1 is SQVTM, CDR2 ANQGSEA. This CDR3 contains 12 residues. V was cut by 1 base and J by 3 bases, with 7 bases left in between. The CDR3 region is CSVEGDNYEQYF. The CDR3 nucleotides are TGCAGCGTTGAAGGGGACAACTACGAGCAGTACTTC.

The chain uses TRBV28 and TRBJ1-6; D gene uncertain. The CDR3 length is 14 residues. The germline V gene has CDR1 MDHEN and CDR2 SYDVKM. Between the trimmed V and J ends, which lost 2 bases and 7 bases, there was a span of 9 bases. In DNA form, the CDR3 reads TGTGCCAGCAGTTTAGGCGGGATAAATTCACCCCTCCACTTT. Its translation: CASSLGGINSPLHF.

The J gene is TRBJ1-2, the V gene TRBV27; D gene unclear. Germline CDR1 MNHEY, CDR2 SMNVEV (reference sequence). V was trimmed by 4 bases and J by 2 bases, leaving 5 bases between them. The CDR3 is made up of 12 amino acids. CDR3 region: CASSSGNYGYTF. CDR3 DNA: TGTGCCAGCAGTTCCGGGAACTATGGCTACACCTTC.

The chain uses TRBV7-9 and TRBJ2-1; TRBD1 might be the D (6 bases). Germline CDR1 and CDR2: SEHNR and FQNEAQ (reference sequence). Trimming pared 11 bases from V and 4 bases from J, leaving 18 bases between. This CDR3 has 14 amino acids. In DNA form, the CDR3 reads TGTGCCTGCTACAGGGCCCCGGGGTACAATGAGCAGTTCTTC. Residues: CACYRAPGYNEQFF.

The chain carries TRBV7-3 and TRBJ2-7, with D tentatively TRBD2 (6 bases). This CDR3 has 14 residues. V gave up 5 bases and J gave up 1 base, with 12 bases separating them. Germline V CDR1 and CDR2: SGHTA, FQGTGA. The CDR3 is CASSARGGSYEQYF. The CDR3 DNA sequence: TGTGCCAGCAGCGCCCGGGGAGGTTCCTACGAGCAGTACTTC.

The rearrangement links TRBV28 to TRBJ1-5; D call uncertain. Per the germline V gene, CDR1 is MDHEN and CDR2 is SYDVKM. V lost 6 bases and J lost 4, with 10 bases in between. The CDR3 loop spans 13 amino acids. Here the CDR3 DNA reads TGTGCCAGCAGAGGGAGTTTTAATCAGCCCCAGCATTTT. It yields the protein CASRGSFNQPQHF.

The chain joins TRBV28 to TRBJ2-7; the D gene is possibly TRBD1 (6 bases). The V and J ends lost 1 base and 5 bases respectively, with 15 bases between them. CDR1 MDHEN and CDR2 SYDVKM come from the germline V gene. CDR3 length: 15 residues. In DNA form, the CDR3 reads TGTGCCAGCAGTTTATATGGCAGGGGCGAAGACGAGCAGTACTTC. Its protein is CASSLYGRGEDEQYF.

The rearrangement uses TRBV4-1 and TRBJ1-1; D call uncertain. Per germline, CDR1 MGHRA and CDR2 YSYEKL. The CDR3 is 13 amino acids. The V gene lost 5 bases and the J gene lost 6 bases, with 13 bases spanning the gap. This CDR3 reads CASSSSLTSEAFF. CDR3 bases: TGCGCCAGCAGCTCCTCTCTCACTTCTGAAGCTTTCTTT.